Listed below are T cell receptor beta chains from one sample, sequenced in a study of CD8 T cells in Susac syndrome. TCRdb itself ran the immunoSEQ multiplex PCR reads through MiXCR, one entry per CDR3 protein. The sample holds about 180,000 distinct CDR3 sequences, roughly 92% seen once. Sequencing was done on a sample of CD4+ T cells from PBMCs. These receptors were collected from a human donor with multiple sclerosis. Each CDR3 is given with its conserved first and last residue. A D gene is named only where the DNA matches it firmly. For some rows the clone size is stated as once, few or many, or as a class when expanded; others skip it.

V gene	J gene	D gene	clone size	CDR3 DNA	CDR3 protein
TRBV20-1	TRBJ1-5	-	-	TGCAGTGCTCGCATGGGGGGGCGAGGCCAGCCCCAGCATTTT	CSARMGGRGQPQHF
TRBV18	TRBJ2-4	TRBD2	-	TGTGCCAGCTCACCACCTAATGGAGCGGGGGGGCGTCGGGACATTCAGTACTTC	CASSPPNGAGGRRDIQYF
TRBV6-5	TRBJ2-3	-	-	TGTGCCAGCAACCCCAGCAGGGTAGATACGCAGTATTTT	CASNPSRVDTQYF
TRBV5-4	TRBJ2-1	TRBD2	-	TGTGCCAGCAGCCCGGGACTAGCGGGGGGGCCTGGCAATGAGCAGTTCTTC	CASSPGLAGGPGNEQFF
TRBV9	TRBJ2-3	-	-	TGTGCCAGCAGCACCCCGACCGGAGGAGATACGCAGTATTTT	CASSTPTGGDTQYF
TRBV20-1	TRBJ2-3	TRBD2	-	TGCAGTGCTAGAGATCGGACTAGCGGGGGAAACACAGATACGCAGTATTTT	CSARDRTSGGNTDTQYF
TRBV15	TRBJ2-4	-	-	TGTGCCACCAGCAATGACAGTTTACTAGCCAAAAACATTCAGTACTTC	CATSNDSLLAKNIQYF
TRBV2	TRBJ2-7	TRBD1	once	TGTGCCAGCAGTGCCCGGACAGGGGACGAGCAGTACTTC	CASSARTGDEQYF
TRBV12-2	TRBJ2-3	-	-	TGTGCACCACCAACTAGCGGGGGACGCCGGGTCGTTTCAGATACGCAGTATTTT	CAPPTSGGRRVVSDTQYF
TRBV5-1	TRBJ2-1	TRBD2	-	TGCGCCAGCAGCCTGGGACTAGGCCTGAATGAGCAGTTCTTC	CASSLGLGLNEQFF
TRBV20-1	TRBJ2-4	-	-	TGCAGTGCCCGGTCCTCCGGGGTGGACAAAAACATTCAGTACTTC	CSARSSGVDKNIQYF
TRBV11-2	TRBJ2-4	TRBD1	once	TGTGCCAGCAGGCCGATGACCTACAGGGGACAAGCCAAAAACATTCAGTACTTC	CASRPMTYRGQAKNIQYF
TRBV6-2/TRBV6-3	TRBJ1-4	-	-	TGTGCCAGCAGCGATCCCCCGCGGAGTGCAACTAATGAAAAACTGTTTTTT	CASSDPPRSATNEKLFF
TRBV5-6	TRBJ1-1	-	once	TGTGCCAGCAGCTGGGACACCCTCACTGAAGCTTTCTTT	CASSWDTLTEAFF
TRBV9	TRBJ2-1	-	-	TGTGCCAGCAGCGCGCAGGGGACGGGAGGTTACAATGAGCAGTTCTTC	CASSAQGTGGYNEQFF
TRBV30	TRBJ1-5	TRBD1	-	TGTGCCTGGAGAAACCCCAGGGGGGCTAGGAATCAGCCCCAGCATTTT	CAWRNPRGARNQPQHF
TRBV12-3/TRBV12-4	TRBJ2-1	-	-	TGTGCCAGCAGTGAGTCGGGATGGTTCAATGAGCAGTTCTTC	CASSESGWFNEQFF
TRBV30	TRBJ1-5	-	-	TGTGCCTGGAGTATCAGGGGCCAGCAGCCCCAGCATTTT	CAWSIRGQQPQHF
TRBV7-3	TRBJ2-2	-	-	TGTGCCAGCAGCTTTACTTCAGGGGCCACCGGGGAGCTGTTTTTT	CASSFTSGATGELFF
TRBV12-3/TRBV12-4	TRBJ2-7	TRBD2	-	TGTGCCACCGCCTGGGCCCAAGCGGGAGCAACCTACGAGCAGTACTTC	CATAWAQAGATYEQYF
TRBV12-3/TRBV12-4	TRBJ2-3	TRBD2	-	TGTGCCAGCAGTTTTTGGTTGCGGGGGGGCGCAGATACGCAGTATTTT	CASSFWLRGGADTQYF
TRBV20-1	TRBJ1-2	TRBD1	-	TGCAGTGCCACAGACCCTGACTCGACAGGGCTGAAAGAGGGCTACACCTTC	CSATDPDSTGLKEGYTF
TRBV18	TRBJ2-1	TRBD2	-	TGTGCCAGCTCACCACCGGAGATAGCGGGCTACAATGAGCAGTTCTTC	CASSPPEIAGYNEQFF
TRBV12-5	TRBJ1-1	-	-	TGTGCTAGTGGTTTGGAGGCAGGCAACACTGAAGCTTTCTTT	CASGLEAGNTEAFF
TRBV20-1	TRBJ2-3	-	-	TGCAGTGCTAACAGCGGCACAGATACGCAGTATTTT	CSANSGTDTQYF
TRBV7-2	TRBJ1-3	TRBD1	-	TGTGCCAGCAGCTTAGAGGGGGCGCGTGGAAACACCATATATTTT	CASSLEGARGNTIYF
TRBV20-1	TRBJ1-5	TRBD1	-	TGCAGTGCCATACAGGGGGCTGGGCAGCCCCAGCATTTT	CSAIQGAGQPQHF
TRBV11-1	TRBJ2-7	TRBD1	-	TGTGCCAGCAGCCTGGGGACAGCAGCGAGGCAGTACTTC	CASSLGTAARQYF
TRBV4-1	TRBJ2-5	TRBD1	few	TGCGCCAGCAGCCAACCTACAGGGGAGAGGGTAGAGACCCAGTACTTC	CASSQPTGERVETQYF
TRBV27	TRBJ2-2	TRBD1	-	TGTGCCAGCACCCCCCGGGACAGGGCGCCCACCGGGGAGCTGTTTTTT	CASTPRDRAPTGELFF
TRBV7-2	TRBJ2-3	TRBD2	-	TGTGCCAGCAGCTTCCTACTAGCGGGGGACAGAGATACGCAGTATTTT	CASSFLLAGDRDTQYF
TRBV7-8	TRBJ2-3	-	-	TGTGCCAGCAGCTTAGCGCAGTCGTTAGATACGCAGTATTTT	CASSLAQSLDTQYF
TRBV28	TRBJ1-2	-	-	TGTGCCAGCAGTTTGAGTTATGGTGGCTACACCTTC	CASSLSYGGYTF
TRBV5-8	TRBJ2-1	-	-	TGTGCCAGCAGCTTACGGAGAGACGGTGAGCAGTTCTTC	CASSLRRDGEQFF
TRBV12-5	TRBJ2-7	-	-	TGTGCTAGTGCCAACCGGGGCCCGCAGTACTTC	CASANRGPQYF
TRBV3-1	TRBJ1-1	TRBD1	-	TGTGCCAGCACCGTGGGGACAGGGGGCACTGAAGCTTTCTTT	CASTVGTGGTEAFF